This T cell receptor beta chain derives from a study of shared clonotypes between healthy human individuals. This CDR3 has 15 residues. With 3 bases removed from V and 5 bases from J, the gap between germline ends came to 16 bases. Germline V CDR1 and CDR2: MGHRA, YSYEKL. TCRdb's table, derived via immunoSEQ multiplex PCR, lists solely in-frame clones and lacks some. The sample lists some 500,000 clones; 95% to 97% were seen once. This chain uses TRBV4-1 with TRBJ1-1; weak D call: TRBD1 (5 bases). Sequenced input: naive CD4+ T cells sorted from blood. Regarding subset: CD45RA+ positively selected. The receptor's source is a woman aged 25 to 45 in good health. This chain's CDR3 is CASSHPYGGGTEAFF. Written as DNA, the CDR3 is TGCGCCAGCAGCCACCCCTACGGGGGAGGGACTGAAGCTTTCTTT.